One sample yielded the 13 T cell receptor beta chains listed below, sequenced in a study of regulatory T cells in long-lasting Graves disease. Libraries of TCR beta came from iRepertoire HTBI primers plus Arm-PCR of CDR3 regions. One entry per CDR3 protein, called by TCRdb with MiXCR from the multiplex PCR reads. The sample consists of over 200,000 distinct CDR3 sequences, 15% to 20% of them appearing once. Time point in this sample: newly diagnosed GD, antithyroid drugs for less than 3 months. From PBMCs, RNA was extracted and then used to make the TCR library. Source: peripheral blood mononuclear cells (PBMCs), taken at new diagnosis, from a patient treated with antithyroid drugs. Every receptor here comes from a female donor with Graves disease.

This clonotype was recorded many times. The chain joins TRBV4-2 to TRBJ1-1; 10 bases agree with TRBD1. After removal of 4 bases from V and 2 bases from J, the junction contained 4 bases not matched to a gene. Germline V gene data show CDR1 as LGHNA and CDR2 as YNFKEQ. This CDR3 spans 15 amino acids. For the CDR3, the DNA is TGTGCCAGCAGCCTCGGGACAGGGGATAACACTGAAGCTTTCTTT. It is translated as CASSLGTGDNTEAFF.

This clonotype has ten or more counts. This rearrangement joins TRBV2 to TRBJ1-4; D perhaps matches TRBD1 (6 bases). The germline CDR1 and CDR2 sequences are SNHLY and FYNNEI. V shed 5 bases and J shed 12 bases, with 16 bases lying between them. The length of the CDR3 is 13 residues. The CDR3 DNA is TGTGCCAGCAGTTACAGGGACGGGTCTCAACTGTTTTTT. The encoded protein is CASSYRDGSQLFF.

The rearrangement joins TRBV7-8 to TRBJ2-2; 14 bases agree with TRBD2. The CDR3 has 16 residues. From germline, CDR1 is SGHVS and CDR2 FQNEAQ. Germline trimming cut 7 bases from V and 6 bases from J; bases unmatched to any gene: 7. The CDR3 spells CASMQTSGRAPGELFF. CDR3 nucleotide sequence: TGTGCCAGCATGCAGACTAGCGGGAGGGCCCCCGGGGAGCTGTTTTTT.

This clonotype was detected many times. The V gene is TRBV19, the J gene TRBJ2-7; 9 nucleotides agree with TRBD1. V lost 5 bases, J lost 5 bases, and 7 bases stayed unmatched. Germline V gene sequence: CDR1 LNHDA, CDR2 SQIVND (reference sequence). The CDR3 is 14 residues long. DNA for the CDR3: TGTGCCAGTAGTTTCAGGACAGGGGACAACGAGCAGTACTTC. Translation gives CASSFRTGDNEQYF.

This clonotype was recorded at least ten times. The chain carries TRBV20-1 and TRBJ2-3; TRBD2 matches at 9 bases. Unmatched junction bases numbered 10, after V lost 0 bases and J lost 3 bases. The CDR3 is 17 amino acids. In germline, CDR1 is DFQATT, CDR2 SNEGSKA (reference sequence). The CDR3 nucleotides read TGCAGTGCTAGAGATGTCGGCGCGGGAGGGCTAACAGATACGCAGTATTTT. It yields the protein CSARDVGAGGLTDTQYF.

In this sample, this clonotype turned up once. The chain joins TRBV18 to TRBJ1-4; 7 bases align to TRBD1. CDR1 is KGHSH and CDR2 is LQKENI in the germline V gene. The junction had 2 bases not matched to a gene; V was cut back by 3 bases and J by 4 bases. The CDR3 loop spans 14 amino acids. The CDR3 reads CASSPRQGNEKLFF. CDR3 nucleotide sequence: TGTGCCAGCTCACCGCGACAGGGTAATGAAAAACTGTTTTTT. The full variable domain, completed using reference TRBV18 and TRBJ1-4, is NAGVMQNPRHLVRRRGQEARLRCSPMKGHSHVYWYRQLPEEGLKFMVYLQKENIIDESGMPKERFSAEFPKEGPSILRIQQVVRGDSAAYFCASSPRQGNEKLFFGSGTQLSVL.

Many counts were recorded for this clonotype. J is TRBJ2-2 and V is TRBV7-3; TRBD2 matches at 13 bases. Germline V gives CDR1 SGHTA, CDR2 FQGTGA. After removal of 3 bases from V and 3 bases from J, the junction contained 1 base not matched to a gene. This CDR3 is 16 amino acids long. CDR3 sequence: CASSFGLAGDTGELFF. CDR3 DNA sequence: TGTGCCAGCAGCTTCGGACTAGCGGGAGACACCGGGGAGCTGTTTTTT. Looking up the rest from reference TRBV7-3 and TRBJ2-2 gives the full variable domain: GAGVSQTPSNKVTEKGKYVELRCDPISGHTALYWYRQSLGQGPEFLIYFQGTGAADDSGLPNDRFFAVRPEGSVSTLKIQRTERGDSAVYLCASSFGLAGDTGELFFGEGSRLTVL.

This clonotype was recorded at least ten times. This chain connects TRBV28 to TRBJ1-2; 7 nucleotides match TRBD1. Trimming at V came to 5 bases and at J to 4 bases, leaving 10 bases not matched to a gene. Germline values: CDR1 MDHEN, CDR2 SYDVKM. There are 15 residues in the CDR3. The CDR3 DNA reads TGTGCCAGCAGTACCGGGACAGCCAACTTCTATGGCTACACCTTC. Protein sequence: CASSTGTANFYGYTF.

V usage is TRBV20-1 and J usage is TRBJ2-1; TRBD2 might be the D (5 bases). The CDR3 runs to 14 residues. Trimming pared 5 bases from V and 0 bases from J, leaving 11 bases between. Germline CDR1 reads DFQATT; CDR2 reads SNEGSKA (reference sequence). CDR3 DNA: TGCAGTGCTGCTACGAGGGTCTCCTACAATGAGCAGTTCTTC. Translated, it gives CSAATRVSYNEQFF.

This clonotype has at least ten counts. The J gene is TRBJ1-1, the V gene TRBV28; a possible D gene is TRBD1 (5 bases). Germline V gene data show CDR1 as MDHEN and CDR2 as SYDVKM. With 10 bases removed from V and 12 bases from J, the gap between germline ends came to 12 bases. The CDR3 contains 9 residues. Here the CDR3 DNA reads TGTGCCACGGGCAGGGAACCTTTCTTT. Protein sequence: CATGREPFF.

This clonotype was seen ten or more times. The chain combines TRBV11-3 with TRBJ2-1; possible D gene TRBD1, 6 bases. This CDR3 is 13 amino acids long. Trimming took 5 bases from V and 7 from J, leaving 12 bases between them. Looked up from germline, CDR1 is SGHNT and CDR2 is YENEEA. The CDR3 sequence is CASSQDRRNEQFF. The CDR3 DNA sequence: TGTGCCAGCAGCCAAGACAGGAGGAATGAGCAGTTCTTC.

This clonotype was seen ten or more times. The chain carries TRBV20-1 and TRBJ1-1; possible D gene TRBD1, 6 bases. Germline assignment: CDR1 DFQATT and CDR2 SNEGSKA (reference sequence). V was cut by 5 bases and J by 11 bases, with 24 bases left in between. CDR3 length: 14 amino acids. The CDR3 spells CSAPLEGRGDVAFF. The CDR3 coding sequence is TGCAGTGCTCCCCTAGAGGGAAGGGGGGATGTGGCTTTCTTT.

This clonotype was detected only a few times. This chain connects TRBV7-9 to TRBJ2-1; tentatively, D is TRBD2 (6 bases). In germline, CDR1 is SEHNR, CDR2 FQNEAQ (reference sequence). The CDR3 loop spans 15 amino acids. V lost 5 bases to trimming and J lost 9 bases, with 20 bases between them. The CDR3 DNA sequence: TGTGCCAGCAGCCCAAAGACTAGTAGCAAAAGTGAGCAGTTCTTC. Translated, it gives CASSPKTSSKSEQFF.